This TCR beta chain is drawn from a study of OX40 agonist ivuxolimab in advanced cancers. The assay was immunoSEQ multiplex PCR, and TCRdb's table has in-frame clones only and misses some. The top ten hold roughly a tenth of the sample, which has around 29,000 clones, 91% seen once. The CDR3 runs 14 residues. The V gene end was trimmed by 4 bases and the J gene end by 1 base; junction bases not matched to a gene: 2. The germline V gene has CDR1 SGHDN and CDR2 FVKESK. The chain is built from TRBV14 and TRBJ2-3; TRBD1 agrees at 7 bases. This TCR came from an adult with an advanced solid tumor such as melanoma, head and neck, liver or kidney cancer. This material consisted of CD4+ or CD8+ T cells sorted from blood, taken in a trial of the OX40 agonist ivuxolimab. For the CDR3, the DNA is TGTGCCAGCAGCCCCCAGGGGGGCACAGATACGCAGTATTTT. Amino acid sequence: CASSPQGGTDTQYF.